What follows are 14 T cell receptor beta chains derived from one specimen sequenced in a study of cytomegalovirus exposure and HLA in healthy donors. 60 Vbeta and 13 Jbeta primers were used in PCR. TCRdb's table, derived via immunoSEQ multiplex PCR, lists solely in-frame clones and lacks some. Here the sample spans more than 110,000 clones, 70% to 75% being singletons. Sample: PBMCs. The origin of the receptors is a woman aged 40 to 55 in good health and CMV-seronegative.

CDR3 amino acids: CASSRGGITDTQYF. CDR3 nucleotides: TGTGCCAGCAGCCGGGGGGGAATCACAGATACGCAGTATTTT. The chain employs TRBV28 and TRBJ2-3, with 8 positions matching TRBD2. CDR3 length equals 14 residues. Germline assignment: CDR1 MDHEN and CDR2 SYDVKM. V was pared by 6 bases and J by 2 bases, with 4 bases of the junction left unmatched.

The sample holds a few counts of this clone. V and J are TRBV21-1 and TRBJ2-4; the table's D gene call, TRBD1, was not cross checked with the DNA. TRBV21-1 is recorded as a pseudogene. This CDR3 has 14 residues. The CDR3 DNA sequence: TGTGCCAGCAGTCCCGATGGCCCCAAAAACATTCAGTACTTC. It encodes CASSPDGPKNIQYF.

The V gene is TRBV28, the J gene TRBJ1-2; D call uncertain. The V gene's germline CDR1 is MDHEN and CDR2 SYDVKM. V lost 4 bases and J 4 bases, leaving 16 bases between the germline ends. This CDR3 spans 15 amino acids. The CDR3 spells CASSSTAPDSYGYTF. CDR3 coding DNA: TGTGCCAGCAGTTCTACAGCACCCGATTCCTATGGCTACACCTTC.

The chain uses TRBV27 and TRBJ1-2, with D perhaps TRBD1 (5 bases). The V gene's germline CDR1 is MNHEY and CDR2 SMNVEV (reference sequence). CDR3 length: 17 residues. V lost 1 base, J lost 0 bases, and 15 bases lay in between. The CDR3 bases are TGTGCCAGCAGTTTATGGGGGGGTAGGCAGTCTAACTATGGCTACACCTTC. Its translation is CASSLWGGRQSNYGYTF.

This chain joins TRBV28 and TRBJ1-4; D perhaps matches TRBD1 (6 bases). The CDR3 loop spans 15 amino acids. The V end lost 3 bases, the J end lost 7 bases, and 15 bases lay between the germline ends. In germline, CDR1 is MDHEN, CDR2 SYDVKM. For the CDR3, the DNA is TGTGCCAGCAGTTTGGCGGGGGCTGTGGGTGAAAAACTGTTTTTT. Its protein is CASSLAGAVGEKLFF.

The genes are TRBV4-1 and TRBJ1-5; D is undetermined. CDR3 length: 17 amino acids. The germline V gene has CDR1 MGHRA and CDR2 YSYEKL. Trimming took off 0 bases at V and 2 bases at J, with 14 bases between the two ends. The CDR3 bases are TGCGCCAGCAGCCAAGATGGTGTTATGCAGGGCAATCAGCCCCAGCATTTT. It yields the protein CASSQDGVMQGNQPQHF.

The V gene is TRBV4-3, the J gene TRBJ1-2, with D uncertain. Trimming stripped 0 bases from V and 4 bases from J, with 12 bases between. CDR1 and CDR2 from the germline V gene are LGHNA and YSLEER. This CDR3 is built from 15 residues. DNA of the CDR3: TGCGCCAGCAGCCAAGAACAGAAACCCCCCTATGGCTACACCTTC. Protein product: CASSQEQKPPYGYTF.

The gene calls are TRBV19 and TRBJ2-1, with D maybe TRBD2 (7 bases). The CDR3 is made up of 13 amino acids. The ends were cut back, 7 bases at V and 7 bases at J, with 14 bases in the middle. CDR1 is LNHDA, CDR2 SQIVND, per germline (reference sequence). Here the CDR3 reads CASTGRGVNEQFF. The CDR3 DNA reads TGTGCCAGTACGGGGAGGGGGGTAAATGAGCAGTTCTTC.

The J gene is TRBJ2-2, the V gene TRBV6-1, with a tentative D call TRBD2 (5 bases). Germline CDR1 MNHNS, CDR2 SASEGT. The CDR3 totals 14 residues. The ends were cut back, 7 bases at V and 1 base at J, with 10 bases in the middle. The CDR3 DNA reads as TGTGCCAGCAAGAGGGAGAGGAACACCGGGGAGCTGTTTTTT. It encodes CASKRERNTGELFF.

This clone was seen more than once but under ten times. The DNA of the CDR3 is TGCGCCAGCAGCCAAGAATCCGTTTCTGGAAACACCATATATTTT. It yields the protein CASSQESVSGNTIYF. This sequence joins TRBV4-1 and TRBJ1-3, with D unresolved. CDR1 and CDR2 from the germline V gene are MGHRA and YSYEKL. V gave up 0 bases and J gave up 1 base, with 7 bases separating them. The CDR3 has 15 amino acids.

The chain recombines TRBV5-4 with TRBJ2-7; D perhaps matches TRBD1 (6 bases). V lost 4 bases to trimming and J lost 3 bases, with 11 bases between them. This CDR3 contains 13 residues. Germline CDR1 reads SGHNT; CDR2 reads YYREEE (reference sequence). DNA of the CDR3: TGTGCCAGCAGCAAGGACAGAGACTACGAGCAGTACGTC. Encoded protein: CASSKDRDYEQYV.

The chain combines TRBV19 with TRBJ1-2; TRBD1 matches 9 bases. Germline CDR1 LNHDA, CDR2 SQIVND (reference sequence). The CDR3 is 13 residues long. The J segment lost 5 bases and the V segment lost 8 bases, leaving 6 bases of the junction unmatched. As DNA, the CDR3 is TGTGCCAGTTTACAGGGGGCCTCTTATGGCTACACCTTC. Translation gives CASLQGASYGYTF.

The sample holds a few counts of this clone. V usage is TRBV27 and J usage is TRBJ1-1; the D gene is possibly TRBD1 (5 bases). The CDR3 sequence is 12 residues long. CDR1 and CDR2 (germline): MNHEY, SMNVEV (reference sequence). Trimming shortened V by 6 bases and J by 7 bases, and 12 bases separated the two germline ends. The CDR3 DNA reads TGTGCCAGCAGCCCCCTGGGGGGTGAAGCTTTCTTT. As protein: CASSPLGGEAFF.

This chain links TRBV6-1 with TRBJ2-1; 8 nucleotides match TRBD1. The V and J ends lost 5 bases and 7 bases, in that order; junction bases with no gene match: 10. Germline values: CDR1 MNHNS, CDR2 SASEGT. The CDR3 spans 15 residues. The CDR3: CASSKQGGFVNEQFF. CDR3 DNA: TGTGCCAGCAGTAAACAGGGGGGCTTTGTGAATGAGCAGTTCTTC.